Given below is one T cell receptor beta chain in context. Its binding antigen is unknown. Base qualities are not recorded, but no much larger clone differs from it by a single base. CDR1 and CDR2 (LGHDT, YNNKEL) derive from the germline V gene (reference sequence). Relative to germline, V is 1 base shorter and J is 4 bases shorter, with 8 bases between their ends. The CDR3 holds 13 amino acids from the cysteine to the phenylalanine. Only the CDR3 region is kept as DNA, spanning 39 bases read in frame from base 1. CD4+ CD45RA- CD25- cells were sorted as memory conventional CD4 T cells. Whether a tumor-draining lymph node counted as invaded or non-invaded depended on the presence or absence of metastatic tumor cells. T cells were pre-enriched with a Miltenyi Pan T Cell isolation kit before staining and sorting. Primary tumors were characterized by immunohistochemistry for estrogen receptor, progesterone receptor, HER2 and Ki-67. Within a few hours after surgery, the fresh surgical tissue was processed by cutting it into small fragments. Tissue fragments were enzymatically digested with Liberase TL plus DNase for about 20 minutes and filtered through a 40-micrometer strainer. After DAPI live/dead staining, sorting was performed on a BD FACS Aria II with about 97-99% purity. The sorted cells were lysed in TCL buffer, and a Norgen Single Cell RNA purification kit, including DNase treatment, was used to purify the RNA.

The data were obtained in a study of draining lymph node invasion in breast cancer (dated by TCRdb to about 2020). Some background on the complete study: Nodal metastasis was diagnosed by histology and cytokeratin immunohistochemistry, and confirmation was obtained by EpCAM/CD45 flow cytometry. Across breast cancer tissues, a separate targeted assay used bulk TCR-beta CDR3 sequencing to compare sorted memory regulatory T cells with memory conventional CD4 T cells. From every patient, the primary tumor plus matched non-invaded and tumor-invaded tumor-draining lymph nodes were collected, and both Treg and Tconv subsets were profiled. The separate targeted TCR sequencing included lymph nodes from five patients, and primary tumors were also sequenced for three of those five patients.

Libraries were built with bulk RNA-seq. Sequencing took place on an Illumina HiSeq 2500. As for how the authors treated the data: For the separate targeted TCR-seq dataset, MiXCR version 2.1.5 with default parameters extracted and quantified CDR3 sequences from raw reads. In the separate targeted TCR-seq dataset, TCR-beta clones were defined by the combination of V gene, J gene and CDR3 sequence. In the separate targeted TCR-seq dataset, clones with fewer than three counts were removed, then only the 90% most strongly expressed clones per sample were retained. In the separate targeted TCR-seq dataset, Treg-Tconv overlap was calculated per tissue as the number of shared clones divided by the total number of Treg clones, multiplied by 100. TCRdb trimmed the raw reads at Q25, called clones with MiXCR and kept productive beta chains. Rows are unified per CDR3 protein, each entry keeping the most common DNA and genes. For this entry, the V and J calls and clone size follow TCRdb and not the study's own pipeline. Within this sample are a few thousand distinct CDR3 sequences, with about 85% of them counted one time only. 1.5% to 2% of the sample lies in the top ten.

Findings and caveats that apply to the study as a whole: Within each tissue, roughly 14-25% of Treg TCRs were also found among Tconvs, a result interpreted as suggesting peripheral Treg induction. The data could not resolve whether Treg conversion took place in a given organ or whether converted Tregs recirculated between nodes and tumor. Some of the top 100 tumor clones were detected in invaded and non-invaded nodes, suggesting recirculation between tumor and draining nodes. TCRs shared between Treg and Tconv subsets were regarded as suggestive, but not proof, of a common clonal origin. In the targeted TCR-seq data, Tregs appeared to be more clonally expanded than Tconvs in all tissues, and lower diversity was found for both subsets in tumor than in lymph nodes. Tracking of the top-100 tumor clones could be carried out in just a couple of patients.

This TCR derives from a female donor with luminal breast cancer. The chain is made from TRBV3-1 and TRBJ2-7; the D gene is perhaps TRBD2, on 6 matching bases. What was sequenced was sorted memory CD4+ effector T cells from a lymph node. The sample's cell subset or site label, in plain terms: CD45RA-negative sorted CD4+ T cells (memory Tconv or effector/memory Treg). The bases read TGTGCCAGCAGCCAAGTGAGCGGGTACGAGCAGTACTTC. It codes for CASSQVSGYEQYF.